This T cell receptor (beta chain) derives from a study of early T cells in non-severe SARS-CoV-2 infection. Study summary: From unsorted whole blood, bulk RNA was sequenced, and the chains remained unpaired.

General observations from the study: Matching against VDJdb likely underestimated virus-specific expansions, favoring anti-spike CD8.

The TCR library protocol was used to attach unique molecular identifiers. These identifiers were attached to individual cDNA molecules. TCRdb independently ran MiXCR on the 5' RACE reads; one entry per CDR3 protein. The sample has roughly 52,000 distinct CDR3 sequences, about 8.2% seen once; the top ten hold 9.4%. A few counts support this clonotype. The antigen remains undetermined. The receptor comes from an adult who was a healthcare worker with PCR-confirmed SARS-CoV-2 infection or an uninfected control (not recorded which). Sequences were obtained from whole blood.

DNA of the CDR3: TGTGCCAGCAGCGTGCTCAAGGGAAGGACTGCCTGCTCTGGAAACACCATATATTTT. This encodes CASSVLKGRTACSGNTIYF. This chain connects TRBV9 to TRBJ1-3, with D unresolved. This CDR3 is built from 19 residues. Germline V gene sequence: CDR1 SGDLS, CDR2 YYNGEE. V lost 2 bases and J lost 0, with 21 bases in between.